This T cell receptor (beta chain) emerged from a study of CD4 T cells in relation to SARS-CoV-2 and coronaviruses. Overall study: Patient ages ranged from roughly 20 to 75, median 38. Of the patients, about 8 were male, 4 female, two Hispanic. Findings and limits, study-wide: Samples before the pandemic and after infection were not matched within any donor.

The germline V gene encodes CDR1 GTSNPN and CDR2 SVGIG (reference sequence). The germline V and J ends were trimmed by 4 bases and 6 bases, with 18 bases remaining between them. This CDR3 contains 15 residues. Naive and memory CD4+ T cells came from enriched cryopreserved PBMCs. Worth noting for this clone: What it binds is unknown.

Libraries were prepared by immunoSEQ multiplex PCR; TCRdb keeps only in-frame clonotypes and omits some of them. This sample carries around 54,000 clones, 92% of them seen once, and the ten largest clones take about 0.4%. The chain is built from TRBV30 and TRBJ2-2, with D perhaps matching TRBD2 (6 bases). The material sequenced was naive CD4+ T cells from PBMCs. The subset: naive CD4+ T cells isolated by negative enrichment. This receptor was obtained from an adult with COVID-19. The CDR3 sequence: CAWTPGLGFSGELFF. In DNA form, the CDR3 reads TGTGCCTGGACGCCGGGACTGGGTTTCTCCGGGGAGCTGTTTTTT.